This T cell receptor beta chain was recovered during a study of T cell repertoires in aging, cancer and after chemotherapy. In the study overall: Donors were grouped into six age bands spanning 30 or younger through 70 or older. Millions of TCR reads were in the whole dataset.

Study outcomes and limitations: In each cancer cohort, median generation probability increased across chemotherapy, suggesting thymic output rebounded. In healthy donors, age-related TCR diversity loss mainly reflected lost richness.

Germline assignment: CDR1 MNHEY and CDR2 SMNVEV (reference sequence). The CDR3 is 16 amino acids. Peripheral blood genomic DNA, not sorted cells or RNA, was the template. Rearranged V-D-J TRB sequences were amplified with a mixed TRB-A/B primer pool. MiXCR, run by TCRdb on the multiplex PCR reads, gives a single entry per CDR3 protein. The sample has some 5,000 distinct CDR3 sequences, under 40% seen once; the top ten hold approximately 43%. As to this clonotype: Its target is unknown. The junction shows a germline mismatch at one end, possibly a read error.

The chain employs TRBV27 and TRBJ2-1; 12 nucleotides agree with TRBD2. This receptor was taken from a human donor with a blood cancer. The sequenced sample was blood. The CDR3 region is CATSDSSGGVRNEQFF. The CDR3 nucleotides are TGTGCCACCAGTGACTCTAGCGGGGGGGTTCGGAATGAGCAGTTCTTC.